What follows are 25 T cell receptor beta chains derived from one specimen sequenced in a study of low-dose radiotherapy and immunotherapy resistance in tumors. Time point reported: before trial treatment. Alpha- and beta-chain coverage of first-strand cDNA came from TRAV- and TRBV-specific primers. A constant-region primer paired with the V-primer adapter amplified TCRs over approximately 18 PCR cycles. From the reads, TCRdb called clonotypes with MiXCR, one entry per CDR3 protein. This table holds about 64,000 distinct CDR3 sequences, around 27% found once. This specimen consisted of PBMCs, obtained before treatment. Source of these receptors: a male donor with rectosigmoid adenocarcinoma.

Many counts were recorded for this clonotype. The chain employs TRBV28 and TRBJ2-5; D gene unclear. Germline V gene lookup returns CDR1 MDHEN and CDR2 SYDVKM. V shed 5 bases and J shed 9 bases, with 10 bases lying between them. CDR3 length: 11 residues. CDR3 bases: TGTGCCAGCAGTCACGGACCAGCCCAGTACTTC. Its protein is CASSHGPAQYF.

The chain joins TRBV11-3 to TRBJ2-7; TRBD2 might be the D (7 bases). V lost 8 bases and J 2 bases, leaving 16 bases between the germline ends. CDR1 SGHNT and CDR2 YENEEA come from the germline V gene. The CDR3 length is 14 residues. CDR3 nucleotides: TGTGCCAGCTCCAAAGGGGGGGCCCCCTACGAGCAGTACTTC. It codes for CASSKGGAPYEQYF. Drawing the rest from reference TRBV11-3 and TRBJ2-7, the complete variable domain is EAGVVQSPRYKIIEKKQPVAFWCNPISGHNTLYWYLQNLGQGPELLIRYENEEAVDDSQLPKDRFSAERLKGVDSTLKIQPAELGDSAVYLCASSKGGAPYEQYFGPGTRLTVT.

This clonotype has ten or more counts. The CDR3 DNA reads TGTGCCAGCAGCTCGAGGGGCGGTACTAACTATGGCTACACCTTC. Translated, it gives CASSSRGGTNYGYTF. This rearrangement joins TRBV21-1 to TRBJ1-2; TRBD1, as called in the table, went unchecked against the DNA. TRBV21-1 constitutes a pseudogene. The CDR3 spans 15 residues.

This clonotype was picked up many times. The chain uses TRBV14 and TRBJ2-7; D is unresolved. The CDR3 extends over 13 amino acids. Trimming took 5 bases from V and 0 from J, leaving 8 bases between them. Germline V lookup: CDR1 SGHDN, CDR2 FVKESK. This CDR3 reads CASSAENSYEQYF. The CDR3 DNA sequence: TGTGCCAGCAGCGCTGAGAACTCCTACGAGCAGTACTTC. Using reference TRBV14 and TRBJ2-7 for the parts outside the CDR3, the full variable domain is EAGVTQFPSHSVIEKGQTVTLRCDPISGHDNLYWYRRVMGKEIKFLLHFVKESKQDESGMPNNRFLAERTGGTYSTLKVQPAELEDSGVYFCASSAENSYEQYFGPGTRLTVT.

In its sample, this clonotype was seen many times. The chain recombines TRBV19 with TRBJ2-1, with 8 bases that match TRBD1. Losses at the gene ends were 5 bases for V and 4 bases for J; bases not matched to a gene: 7. The CDR3 contains 15 residues. CDR1 LNHDA and CDR2 SQIVND come from the germline V gene (reference sequence). The CDR3 protein is CASSLDRGLYNEQFF. The CDR3 nucleotides are TGTGCCAGTAGTCTTGACAGGGGCCTTTACAATGAGCAGTTCTTC.

By its share, this clonotype is medium-sized (0.01 to 0.1%). The gene calls are TRBV28 and TRBJ2-7, with 9 bases aligning to TRBD1. This CDR3 has 14 amino acids. From germline, CDR1 is MDHEN and CDR2 SYDVKM. Trimming took 7 bases from V and 6 from J; bases not matched to a gene: 10. The CDR3 DNA follows: TGTGCCAGCACTCTACAGGGGGCGGCTTCCGAGCAGTACTTC. This codes for CASTLQGAASEQYF.

V and J are TRBV6-8 and TRBJ2-7; tentatively, D is TRBD1 (6 bases). Deletions cut 4 bases from V and 0 bases from J, with 13 bases between. CDR1 and CDR2 from the germline V gene are MNHGY and SAAAGT. CDR3 length: 15 amino acids. Written as DNA, the CDR3 is TGTGCCAGCAGTTTCCAGCAGACAGGCTCCTACGAGCAGTACTTC. Encoded protein: CASSFQQTGSYEQYF.

Concerning this clonotype itself: It is likely a read error: a sequence one base away is far more abundant. The gene calls are TRBV9 and TRBJ2-1; D possibly corresponds to TRBD2 (6 bases). Germline V gives CDR1 SGDLS, CDR2 YYNGEE. This CDR3 is 15 amino acids long. V was pared by 4 bases and J by 8 bases, with 19 bases between. The CDR3 DNA is TGTGCCAGCAGCCAAGAGGAGGGAAAGTATGATGAGCAGTTCTTC. Its translation is CASSQEEGKYDEQFF.

This clonotype was found many times. This rearrangement joins TRBV6-2 or TRBV6-3 to TRBJ2-2; TRBD2 agrees at 7 bases. V dropped 7 bases and J dropped 2; count of bases not matched to a gene: 16. CDR1 is MNHEY and CDR2 is SVGEGT in the germline V gene. CDR3 length equals 18 residues. Here the CDR3 DNA reads TGTGCCAGCACCATCGGGCGGGGGACCTCCCTAAACACCGGGGAGCTGTTTTTT. It specifies CASTIGRGTSLNTGELFF.

In its sample, this clonotype was seen many times. The CDR3 loop reads CASSDGNYGYTF. CDR3 nucleotides: TGCGCCAGTTCCGACGGAAACTATGGCTACACCTTC. The chain is built from TRBV4-3 and TRBJ1-2; D gene ambiguous. V was trimmed by 9 bases and J by 2 bases, leaving 10 bases between them. In germline, CDR1 is LGHNA, CDR2 YSLEER. This CDR3 spans 12 amino acids.

This clonotype came up many times. The chain combines TRBV28 with TRBJ1-4; the match to TRBD1 covers 8 bases. The CDR3 sequence is 14 residues long. Germline CDR1 is MDHEN and CDR2 is SYDVKM. V lost 6 bases to trimming and J lost 4 bases; unmatched junction nucleotides: 4. In DNA form, the CDR3 reads TGTGCCAGCAGAGCAGGGGGCCTTAATGAAAAACTGTTTTTT. Translated: CASRAGGLNEKLFF.

Ten or more counts support this clonotype. The genes are TRBV2 and TRBJ2-2; D may correspond to TRBD1 or TRBD2 (5 bases each). V was clipped by 2 bases and J by 6 bases, with 7 bases between them. In germline, CDR1 is SNHLY, CDR2 FYNNEI. This CDR3 is built from 13 residues. The CDR3 region has the DNA TGTGCCAGCAGTGAACAGGGACCCGGGGAGCTGTTTTTT. Residues: CASSEQGPGELFF.

This clonotype has a count of ten or more. The genes are TRBV9 and TRBJ1-1, with 7 bases fitting TRBD1. CDR1 SGDLS and CDR2 YYNGEE come from the germline V gene. The CDR3 covers 16 residues. Trimming took 3 bases from V and 3 from J; bases not matched to a gene: 11. The chain's CDR3 is CASSDNNRGTDTEAFF. CDR3 nucleotide sequence: TGTGCCAGCAGCGATAATAACAGGGGAACCGACACTGAAGCTTTCTTT. Full variable domain (missing parts from reference TRBV9 and TRBJ1-1): DSGVTQTPKHLITATGQRVTLRCSPRSGDLSVYWYQQSLDQGLQFLIQYYNGEERAKGNILERFSAQQFPDLHSELNLSSLELGDSALYFCASSDNNRGTDTEAFFGQGTRLTVV.

This clonotype was seen repeatedly, ten times or more. V gene TRBV4-2 combines with J gene TRBJ2-3, with 9 bases identical to TRBD1. CDR1 and CDR2 (germline): LGHNA, YNFKEQ. V gave up 4 bases and J gave up 5 bases; unmatched junction bases: 4. The CDR3 loop spans 14 amino acids. CDR3 in amino acids: CASSRGTGKDTQYF. The DNA of the CDR3 is TGTGCCAGCAGCCGAGGGACAGGGAAAGATACGCAGTATTTT.

This clonotype was detected ten times or more. The rearrangement links TRBV13 to TRBJ2-3; 9 nucleotides line up with TRBD2. Per the germline V gene, CDR1 is PRHDT and CDR2 is FYEKMQ (reference sequence). The CDR3 runs 16 residues. Losses at the gene ends were 5 bases for V and 0 bases for J; bases not matched to a gene: 6. DNA of the CDR3: TGTGCCAGCAGCAAGCTAGGGACTAGCAGCACAGATACGCAGTATTTT. It encodes CASSKLGTSSTDTQYF.

The V gene is TRBV12-3 or TRBV12-4, the J gene TRBJ1-1, with D possibly TRBD1 on 5 matching bases. This CDR3 is 13 amino acids long. V lost 8 bases to trimming and J lost 5 bases, with 15 bases between them. This CDR3 reads CASVLGGGTEAFF. CDR3 nucleotide sequence: TGTGCCAGCGTCCTGGGTGGGGGAACTGAAGCTTTCTTT.

This clonotype was detected ten times or more. The chain employs TRBV6-6 and TRBJ1-5; D gene uncertain. The CDR3 consists of 17 residues. In germline, CDR1 is MNHNY, CDR2 SVGAGI (reference sequence). V was pared by 0 bases and J by 2 bases, with 14 bases between. CDR3 DNA: TGTGCCAGCAGTTACTCGGGTGGGAGTGGAGGCAATCAGCCCCAGCATTTT. It translates to CASSYSGGSGGNQPQHF.

This chain joins TRBV19 and TRBJ1-2; tentative D call: TRBD1 (5 bases). V was pared by 8 bases and J by 5 bases, with 18 bases between. The CDR3 totals 14 residues. The germline gives CDR1 LNHDA, CDR2 SQIVND (reference sequence). This CDR3 is CASRDGSNFYGYTF. As DNA, the CDR3 is TGTGCCAGTCGGGACGGCTCTAACTTTTATGGCTACACCTTC.

This clonotype was recorded once. This chain connects TRBV3-1 to TRBJ2-3; TRBD2 matches at 9 bases. Germline V lookup: CDR1 LGHDT, CDR2 YNNKEL (reference sequence). The CDR3 totals 16 residues. The V and J ends lost 4 bases and 2 bases, in that order; junction bases with no gene match: 7. The CDR3 DNA reads TGTGCCAGCAGCCGATTAGCGGGGGAGCTCACAGATACGCAGTATTTT. It translates to CASSRLAGELTDTQYF.

The table lists this clonotype with a count of one. This chain uses TRBV29-1 with TRBJ2-3, with D maybe TRBD2 (6 bases). The CDR3 is 13 residues long. CDR1 is SQVTM and CDR2 is ANQGSEA in the germline V gene. Trimming shortened V by 6 bases and J by 0 bases, and 10 bases separated the two germline ends. The chain's CDR3 is CSVWRGSTDTQYF. DNA of the CDR3: TGCAGCGTCTGGCGGGGTAGCACAGATACGCAGTATTTT.

This clonotype has a count of ten or more. The rearrangement links TRBV12-3 or TRBV12-4 to TRBJ1-5, with D perhaps matching TRBD1 (5 bases). V was trimmed by 3 bases and J by 4 bases, leaving 10 bases between them. The CDR3 totals 14 residues. The CDR3 loop reads CASSFGQRNQPQHF. The CDR3 DNA reads as TGTGCCAGCAGTTTCGGACAAAGGAATCAGCCCCAGCATTTT.

There are many counts of this clonotype. The rearrangement uses TRBV5-1 and TRBJ2-3; D not certain. The CDR3 has 16 amino acids. Trimming cost V 4 bases and J 0 bases, with 15 bases left between them. The germline gives CDR1 SGHRS, CDR2 YFSETQ. The CDR3 coding sequence is TGCGCCAGCAGCCCGCCGGATATCCCTAGCACAGATACGCAGTATTTT. It codes for CASSPPDIPSTDTQYF.

For this clonotype: A much larger clone lies one base from this, so it may be a read error. This is likely a read error, given that the CDR3 carries no conserved phenylalanine or tryptophan at its end. V and J are TRBV7-2 and TRBJ2-2; 7 positions match TRBD1. The CDR3 contains 16 residues. The V and J ends lost 5 bases and 6 bases, in that order; junction bases with no gene match: 12. Germline CDR1 is SGHTA and CDR2 is FQGNSA. CDR3 residues: CASSPSTGKGSGELFS. The CDR3 DNA sequence: TGTGCCAGCAGCCCGTCGACAGGGAAAGGGTCCGGGGAGCTGTTTTCT.

This clonotype came up many times. The chain is built from TRBV6-6 and TRBJ2-3; 9 bases align to TRBD1. The CDR3 is 15 residues long. The J segment lost 3 bases and the V segment lost 3 bases, leaving 4 bases of the junction unmatched. The germline CDR1 and CDR2 sequences are MNHNY and SVGAGI (reference sequence). The CDR3 is CASSYRQGETDTQYF. CDR3 bases: TGTGCCAGCAGTTATCGACAGGGGGAAACAGATACGCAGTATTTT.

Ten or more counts support this clonotype. The V gene is TRBV20-1, the J gene TRBJ2-5, with D uncertain. There are 11 residues in the CDR3. Germline CDR1 DFQATT, CDR2 SNEGSKA (reference sequence). The V end lost 0 bases, the J end lost 5 bases, and 4 bases lay between the germline ends. CDR3 DNA sequence: TGCAGTGCTAGAGAAGAGGAGACCCAGTACTTC. This translates into CSAREEETQYF.